One and the same sample provided the 17 T cell receptor beta chains below, sequenced in a study of post-analysis software for immune sequencing data. Study-level results: Several TRBV segments occurring more often in patients than controls included TRBV5-6, TRBV5-1 and TRBV20-1.

Carried by the TCR beta cDNA libraries were unique molecular identifiers. Using its own MiXCR run on the PCR reads, TCRdb lists one record per CDR3 protein. The sample carries hundreds of thousands of distinct CDR3 sequences, 30% recorded once. No antigen is known for these receptors. The sample was blood. Source of these receptors: a girl aged 10 to 17 with multiple sclerosis.

Written as DNA, the CDR3 is TGTGCCGTTAGCAGGGGAGATCAGCCCCAGCATTTT. This encodes CAVSRGDQPQHF. The chain joins TRBV12-3 or TRBV12-4 to TRBJ1-5; weak D call: TRBD1 (6 bases). This CDR3 spans 12 amino acids. With 11 bases removed from V and 5 bases from J, the gap between germline ends came to 13 bases.

The chain links TRBV7-9 to TRBJ2-5, with a tentative D call TRBD2 (5 bases). Germline V CDR1 and CDR2: SEHNR, FQNEAQ (reference sequence). Trimming pared 3 bases from V and 5 bases from J, leaving 13 bases between. The CDR3 covers 14 residues. The DNA of the CDR3 is TGTGCCAGCAGCTTCTCGGGGTTTAAGGAGACCCAGTACTTC. It specifies CASSFSGFKETQYF.

A few counts support this clonotype. V is TRBV5-6 and J is TRBJ2-3; weak D call: TRBD2 (5 bases). The CDR3 length is 16 residues. Germline CDR1 SGHDT, CDR2 YYEEEE. With 0 bases removed from V and 6 bases from J, the gap between germline ends came to 17 bases. The CDR3 DNA reads TGTGCCAGCAGCTTGGAGGCGGGCCCCCATTGGGATACGCAGTATTTT. Translation gives CASSLEAGPHWDTQYF. Supplemented by reference TRBV5-6 and TRBJ2-3, the full variable domain reads DAGVTQSPTHLIKTRGQQVTLRCSPKSGHDTVSWYQQALGQGPQFIFQYYEEEERQRGNFPDRFSGHQFPNYSSELNVNALLLGDSALYLCASSLEAGPHWDTQYFGPGTRLTVL.

The chain carries TRBV5-1 and TRBJ2-5; the D is unclear. This CDR3 contains 14 residues. Trimming cost V 4 bases and J 1 base, with 11 bases left between them. In germline, CDR1 is SGHRS, CDR2 YFSETQ. CDR3 nucleotides: TGCGCCAGCAGCCAAGACACGGTCCAAGAGACCCAGTACTTC. This sequence encodes CASSQDTVQETQYF.

The CDR3: CASSTAGGSYEQYF. The CDR3 DNA is TGCGCCAGCAGCACCGCCGGCGGGAGCTACGAGCAGTACTTC. The V gene is TRBV5-1, the J gene TRBJ2-7; TRBD2 agrees at 7 bases. Germline assignment: CDR1 SGHRS and CDR2 YFSETQ. CDR3 size: 14 residues. Trimming took 4 bases from V and 3 from J; bases not matched to a gene: 7.

In this sample, this clonotype turned up a few times. V usage is TRBV6-5 and J usage is TRBJ2-7; 9 bases align to TRBD2. After removal of 2 bases from V and 4 bases from J, the junction contained 9 bases not matched to a gene. Germline V gene data show CDR1 as MNHEY and CDR2 as SVGAGI. This CDR3 has 16 residues. CDR3 amino acids: CASSYRFFSGSYEQYF. The CDR3 DNA reads TGTGCCAGCAGTTACAGGTTCTTTAGCGGGAGTTACGAGCAGTACTTC.

The chain links TRBV12-3 or TRBV12-4 to TRBJ2-7; tentatively, D is TRBD2 (6 bases). CDR3 length: 14 amino acids. With 1 base removed from V and 6 bases from J, the gap between germline ends came to 13 bases. CDR3 DNA: TGTGCCAGCAGTTTAGACAGCGGGCCCCTCGAGCAGTACTTC. Its translation is CASSLDSGPLEQYF.

The chain has TRBV7-2 and TRBJ1-2, with D perhaps matching TRBD1 (5 bases). CDR3 length: 15 residues. Trimming pared 9 bases from V and 7 bases from J, leaving 24 bases between. Per the germline V gene, CDR1 is SGHTA and CDR2 is FQGNSA. CDR3 region: CTSSAQTGSQVGYTF. The CDR3 nucleotides are TGTACCAGTAGCGCCCAAACAGGATCCCAGGTTGGCTACACCTTC.

This clonotype was seen a handful of times. V is TRBV6-1 and J is TRBJ2-7; D perhaps matches TRBD2 (5 bases). From germline, CDR1 is MNHNS and CDR2 SASEGT. The CDR3 consists of 13 residues. Trimming took off 4 bases at V and 2 bases at J, with 9 bases between the two ends. The CDR3 protein is CASSVRRTYEQYF. The CDR3 bases are TGTGCCAGCAGTGTAAGGAGGACCTACGAGCAGTACTTC.

This clonotype was found a few times. V and J are TRBV28 and TRBJ2-3, with a tentative D call TRBD1 (5 bases). The CDR3 has 14 residues. Germline V gives CDR1 MDHEN, CDR2 SYDVKM. V was clipped by 6 bases and J by 4 bases, with 14 bases between them. The DNA of the CDR3 is TGTGCCAGCAGCCCGGTTTTAGGGGCAGATACGCAGTATTTT. Amino acids: CASSPVLGADTQYF. Filled out from reference TRBV28 and TRBJ2-3, the complete variable domain reads DVKVTQSSRYLVKRTGEKVFLECVQDMDHENMFWYRQDPGLGLRLIYFSYDVKMKEKGDIPEGYSVSREKKERFSLILESASTNQTSMYLCASSPVLGADTQYFGPGTRLTVL.

This clonotype was counted a few times. V gene TRBV6-2 or TRBV6-3 combines with J gene TRBJ2-3, with a weak D call TRBD2 (5 bases). This CDR3 comprises 12 residues. Germline CDR1 reads MNHEY; CDR2 reads SVGEGT. Trimming pared 4 bases from V and 8 bases from J, leaving 10 bases between. The CDR3 sequence: CASSWPEGTQYF. In nucleotides, the CDR3 is TGTGCCAGCAGTTGGCCCGAGGGTACGCAGTATTTT.

The gene calls are TRBV7-9 and TRBJ1-5; D ambiguous. This CDR3 is built from 14 residues. V lost 6 bases to trimming and J lost 4 bases, with 13 bases between them. Germline V CDR1 and CDR2: SEHNR, FQNEAQ (reference sequence). This chain's CDR3 is CASSNQRGNQPQHF. The CDR3 nucleotides read TGTGCCAGCAGTAACCAGCGGGGTAATCAGCCCCAGCATTTT.

This clonotype was counted only a few times. V is TRBV20-1 and J is TRBJ1-4, with D tentatively TRBD1 (5 bases). This CDR3 comprises 15 residues. The germline V and J ends were trimmed by 6 bases and 0 bases, with 14 bases remaining between them. CDR1 and CDR2 from the germline V gene are DFQATT and SNEGSKA (reference sequence). The CDR3 spells CSARQFWATNEKLFF. CDR3 nucleotide sequence: TGCAGTGCGAGACAGTTCTGGGCAACTAATGAAAAACTGTTTTTT.

Of note for this clonotype: It may be a read error: a sequence one base away is much more abundant. The gene calls are TRBV29-1 and TRBJ2-7, with 7 bases matching TRBD2. CDR1 SQVTM and CDR2 ANQGSEA come from the germline V gene. This CDR3 comprises 14 residues. The CDR3 coding sequence is TGCAGCGCCTGGGGGGGAAAATCCTCCCACGAGCAGTACTTC. This translates into CSAWGGKSSHEQYF.

This sequence joins TRBV5-5 and TRBJ1-1; D perhaps matches TRBD1 (6 bases). Germline V gives CDR1 SGHKS, CDR2 YYEKEE (reference sequence). V was cut by 0 bases and J by 3 bases, with 18 bases left in between. The CDR3 contains 17 residues. The CDR3 DNA reads as TGTGCCAGCAGCTTGGCCCTATGGCAGGGGCTCCACACTGAAGCTTTCTTT. As protein: CASSLALWQGLHTEAFF.

The chain employs TRBV24-1 and TRBJ2-3, with 9 bases identical to TRBD2. Unmatched junction bases numbered 4, after V lost 3 bases and J lost 1 base. The CDR3 spans 16 residues. From germline, CDR1 is KGHDR and CDR2 SFDVKD. The CDR3 loop reads CATSDSTSGRTDTQYF. CDR3 coding DNA: TGTGCCACCAGTGATAGCACTAGCGGGCGCACAGATACGCAGTATTTT.

The J gene is TRBJ2-3, the V gene TRBV5-1; 8 bases match TRBD1. The CDR3 has 14 amino acids. CDR1 and CDR2 from the germline V gene are SGHRS and YFSETQ. Losses at the gene ends were 0 bases for V and 7 bases for J; bases not matched to a gene: 4. CDR3 sequence: CASSLAGGWNTQYF. CDR3 nucleotide sequence: TGCGCCAGCAGCTTGGCAGGGGGCTGGAATACGCAGTATTTT.